The clone carrying this T cell receptor (beta chain) was detected once. With 5 bases clipped from V and 7 bases from J, the junction kept 2 bases outside the gene matches. Germline CDR1 is MNHEY and CDR2 is SMNVEV (reference sequence). This CDR3 region has 14 residues. Per the original methods: Reference gene primers were amplified, and this amplification served to estimate nucleated cell counts. TCRdb's copy holds only in-frame clones and misses some; the assay was immunoSEQ multiplex PCR. That table gives V, J and clone size, and the DNA gave D and trimming. The top ten hold about 14% of the sample, which has roughly 190,000 clones, roughly 80% seen once. These data are taken from a study of blood T cell repertoires in COVID-19. Overall study context: Sources were T cells, B-cell-depleted T cells, or PBMCs; the material itself was cDNA or gDNA.

The Seattle site enrolled patients during active infection and followed them longitudinally. The material sequenced was peripheral blood. The chain carries TRBV27 and TRBJ1-6; 10 positions match TRBD1. The receptor was derived from a woman in her 70s with COVID-19, enrolled during active disease. CDR3 nucleotides: TGTGCCAGCAGTCGGACAGGGGGAAATTCACCCCTCCACTTT. Its translation is CASSRTGGNSPLHF.